This T cell receptor beta chain was captured by sequencing in a study of CD8 T cells in ankylosing spondylitis. Study conclusions and caveats: Certain motif variants had earlier appeared in reactive arthritis synovial fluid and blood.

With respect to this clonotype: Its antigen is not identified.

MiXCR, run by TCRdb on the 5' RACE reads, gives a single entry per CDR3 protein. Here the sample spans 250,000 to 400,000 distinct CDR3 sequences, approximately 10% being singletons. Sample: blood, either unsorted or a sorted T cell fraction (not recorded which). The receptor was isolated from a female donor with ankylosing spondylitis or in good health (not recorded which).

In DNA form, the CDR3 reads TGTGCCAGCAGCTTCGGGGCGGGAGGAACAGATACGCAGTATTTT. Translation: CASSFGAGGTDTQYF. This chain links TRBV7-8 with TRBJ2-3, with 8 bases lining up with TRBD2. The CDR3 runs 15 residues. The V gene's germline CDR1 is SGHVS and CDR2 FQNEAQ. The J segment lost 3 bases and the V segment lost 3 bases, leaving 5 bases of the junction unmatched.